This T cell receptor (beta chain) is from a study of Graves' ophthalmopathy and Graves' hyperthyroidism. Whole-study context: No ophthalmopathy within 18 months of follow-up signified stable hyperthyroidism. Study results and caveats: Detected in blood as well were most expanded thyroid clonotypes with frequency above 0.001.

On this clonotype itself: The antigen is unknown.

Trimming removed 7 bases from V and 9 bases from J; junction bases left unmatched: 14. The CDR3 length is 15 residues. In germline, CDR1 is SQVTM, CDR2 ANQGSEA. Amplification of TCR beta CDR3 regions used RNA transcripts. The first round was an RT-PCR with HTBI primers, and the second round was a multiplex PCR. TCRdb redid the calling of the multiplex PCR reads with MiXCR, one entry per CDR3 protein. Of roughly 1.1 million distinct CDR3 sequences listed, approximately 35% are singletons. Reliance was placed on clinical symptoms, serum thyroxine, TRAb, thyroid ultrasound and orbital computed tomography for diagnosis.

Sequenced sample: peripheral blood or thyroid tissue (not recorded which). This TCR was sampled from an adult man with Graves' hyperthyroidism. The chain couples TRBV29-1 to TRBJ1-6; 8 nucleotides match TRBD1. This chain's CDR3 is CSGALTQGGSSPLHF. In DNA form, the CDR3 reads TGCAGCGGCGCCTTGACACAGGGGGGATCTTCACCCCTCCACTTT.